This T cell receptor beta chain was found in a study of cytomegalovirus exposure and HLA in healthy donors. Study overall: Previous work identified around 120 million unique TCR beta sequences from 150 million to 200 million T cells.

CDR1 is MDHEN and CDR2 is SYDVKM in the germline V gene. Trimming left V 2 bases short and J 4 bases short, with 5 bases between. The CDR3 is 12 residues long. Regarding this clone: As yet, its antigen is unknown.

Study-wide findings and caveats: An analysis done earlier found most TCR beta V segments productive about 90% or about 30% of the time. The authors reported that TCR beta sequences could predict HLA-A and HLA-B alleles. These predictions were accurate for most subjects in the first cohort. The study listed roughly 160 cytomegalovirus-associated TCR beta chains.

With 60 Vbeta and 13 Jbeta primers, the PCR was carried out. Assay used: immunoSEQ multiplex PCR; TCRdb lists only in-frame clones, some missing. Recorded for this sample: 30,000 to 35,000 clones. V usage is TRBV28 and J usage is TRBJ1-2; D is unclear. The sample consisted of PBMCs. The receptor's source is a woman aged 40-49 years in good health and CMV-seropositive. Here the CDR3 reads CASSLTVYGYTF. Here the CDR3 DNA reads TGTGCCAGCAGTTTAACGGTCTATGGCTACACCTTC.